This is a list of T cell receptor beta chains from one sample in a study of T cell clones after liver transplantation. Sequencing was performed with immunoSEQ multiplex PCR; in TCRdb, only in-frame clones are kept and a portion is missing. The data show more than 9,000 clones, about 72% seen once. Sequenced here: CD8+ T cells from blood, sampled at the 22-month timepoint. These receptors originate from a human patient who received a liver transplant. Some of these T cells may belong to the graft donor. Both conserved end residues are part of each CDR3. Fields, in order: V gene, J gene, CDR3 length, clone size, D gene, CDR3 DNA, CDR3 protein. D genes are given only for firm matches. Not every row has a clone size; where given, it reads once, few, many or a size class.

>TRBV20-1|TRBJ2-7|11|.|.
TGCAGTGCCCCTGACACCTACGAGCAGTACTTC
CSAPDTYEQYF
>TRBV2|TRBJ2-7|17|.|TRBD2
TGTGCCAGCAGTAGGGGGACTAGCGGGGGAAGCTCCTACGAGCAGTACTTC
CASSRGTSGGSSYEQYF
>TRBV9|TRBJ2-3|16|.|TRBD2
TGTGCCAGCAGCCCAGAGGCTAGCGGGGATTGGGATACGCAGTATTTT
CASSPEASGDWDTQYF
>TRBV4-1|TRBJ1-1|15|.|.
TGCGCCAGCAGCCAAGATCCTTCAGGAGTACTTGAAGCTTTCTTT
CASSQDPSGVLEAFF
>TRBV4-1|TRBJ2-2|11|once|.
TGCGCCAGCAGCTTTACCGGGGAGCTGTTTTTT
CASSFTGELFF
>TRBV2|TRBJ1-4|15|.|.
TGTGCCAGCAGTCTGGTTGGGGGAACTAATGAAAAACTGTTTTTT
CASSLVGGTNEKLFF
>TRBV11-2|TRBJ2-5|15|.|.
TGTGCCAGCAGCTTAGAGGCGGGGGCACAAGAGACCCAGTACTTC
CASSLEAGAQETQYF
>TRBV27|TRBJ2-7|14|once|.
TGTGCCAGCAGTTTATCAGGGGTCGGCTACGAGCAGTACTTC
CASSLSGVGYEQYF
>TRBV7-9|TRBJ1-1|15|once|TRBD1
TGTGCCAGCAGCCCCCGGACAGGGGCAGTCACTGAAGCTTTCTTT
CASSPRTGAVTEAFF
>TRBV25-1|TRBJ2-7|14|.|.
TGTGCCAGCAGTGAAAGGAGGGGGGGGCACGAGCAGTACTTC
CASSERRGGHEQYF